Listed here are 18 T cell receptor beta chains from one sample, sequenced in a study of control samples from healthy donors and cancer patients. Produced via immunoSEQ multiplex PCR; TCRdb's table is partial and in-frame only. The sample comprises around 110,000 clones, roughly 91% of which are singletons, and over 2% rests with the top ten. Sequencing used blood. The source of these receptors is a woman aged 70-85 years in good health.

The chain uses TRBV5-1 and TRBJ1-2; 8 bases match TRBD1. The length of the CDR3 is 16 residues. Trimming cost V 4 bases and J 8 bases; bases outside gene matches: 16. Germline V lookup: CDR1 SGHRS, CDR2 YFSETQ. The chain's CDR3 is CASSDTQGGAVEGYTF. The CDR3 nucleotides read TGCGCCAGCAGCGATACACAGGGGGGCGCGGTGGAAGGCTACACCTTC.

This clone was observed a single time. Mismatch with germline at one junction end may stem from a read error. The V and J genes are TRBV12-3 or TRBV12-4 and TRBJ1-4; tentatively, D is TRBD1 (6 bases). CDR3 length: 11 residues. The CDR3 bases are TGTGCCAGCAGTTTAGGCTACAGGGTTTCTTTT. It encodes CASSLGYRVSF.

The chain links TRBV29-1 to TRBJ2-2, with TRBD2 matching over 7 bases. CDR3 length equals 13 residues. The germline V gene has CDR1 SQVTM and CDR2 ANQGSEA. The J segment lost 4 bases and the V segment lost 5 bases, leaving 4 bases of the junction unmatched. CDR3 coding DNA: TGCAGCGTTCCGGGCGGGGGCACCGGGGAGCTGTTTTTT. Translated, it gives CSVPGGGTGELFF.

The chain employs TRBV12-3 or TRBV12-4 and TRBJ2-2; D uncertain. Deletions cut 10 bases from V and 0 bases from J, with 9 bases between. The CDR3 extends over 13 amino acids. The CDR3 DNA sequence: TGTGCCACCATTAAAGCGAACACCGGGGAGCTGTTTTTT. This codes for CATIKANTGELFF.

This clone came up once. This chain joins TRBV5-4 and TRBJ1-6; D ambiguous. Trimming cost V 5 bases and J 7 bases, with 10 bases left between them. This CDR3 is 13 amino acids long. Germline CDR1 is SGHNT and CDR2 is YYREEE (reference sequence). CDR3 amino acids: CASRLEVNSPLHF. As DNA, the CDR3 is TGTGCCAGCAGGCTTGAAGTGAATTCACCCCTCCACTTT.

The genes are TRBV5-4 and TRBJ2-3; no firm D call. Germline V CDR1 and CDR2: SGHNT, YYREEE (reference sequence). The CDR3 sequence is 14 residues long. V lost 3 bases to trimming and J lost 2 bases, with 10 bases between them. DNA for the CDR3: TGTGCCAGCAGCTCAGACACTTCCACAGATACGCAGTATTTT. Translating gives CASSSDTSTDTQYF.

The chain joins TRBV6-5 to TRBJ2-1; 11 positions agree with TRBD2. Germline trimming cut 6 bases from V and 5 bases from J; bases unmatched to any gene: 6. CDR1 is MNHEY, CDR2 SVGAGI, per germline. The CDR3 totals 15 residues. The CDR3 sequence: CASSAGTSGNNEQFF. CDR3 in DNA: TGTGCCAGCAGCGCCGGGACTAGCGGCAACAATGAGCAGTTCTTC.

The chain is built from TRBV10-1 and TRBJ2-7; D might be TRBD1 (6 bases). The CDR3 spans 16 residues. With 6 bases removed from V and 0 bases from J, the gap between germline ends came to 18 bases. Germline V lookup: CDR1 WNHNN, CDR2 SYGVQD (reference sequence). The chain's CDR3 is CASSGTPEGGSYEQYF. The CDR3 DNA reads TGCGCCAGCAGCGGAACCCCTGAAGGGGGCTCCTACGAGCAGTACTTC.

V gene TRBV5-6 combines with J gene TRBJ1-2, with 7 positions matching TRBD1. The trim removed 0 bases at V and 6 bases at J, leaving 5 bases unmatched. There are 14 residues in the CDR3. The germline V gene has CDR1 SGHDT and CDR2 YYEEEE. CDR3 sequence: CASSLVTGYHGYTF. For the CDR3, the DNA is TGTGCCAGCAGCTTGGTGACAGGGTACCATGGCTACACCTTC.

The chain carries TRBV5-4 and TRBJ1-2, with a weak D call TRBD1 (5 bases). Germline V gene sequence: CDR1 SGHNT, CDR2 YYREEE (reference sequence). CDR3 length: 14 residues. The germline V and J ends were trimmed by 4 bases and 4 bases, with 14 bases remaining between them. The CDR3 here is CASSADNEVYGYTF. The CDR3 coding sequence is TGTGCCAGCAGCGCGGACAATGAGGTCTATGGCTACACCTTC.

The chain carries TRBV5-6 and TRBJ1-1; D unresolved. CDR3 length equals 13 residues. CDR1 and CDR2 (germline): SGHDT, YYEEEE. Trimming stripped 0 bases from V and 4 bases from J, with 7 bases between. The DNA of the CDR3 is TGTGCCAGCAGCTTGGTGGGGAGCACTGAAGCTTTCTTT. Residues: CASSLVGSTEAFF.

This clone was seen only once. The CDR3 DNA sequence: TGTGCCAGCAGTATCGTCAACACCGGGGAGCTGTTTTTT. It translates to CASSIVNTGELFF. V is TRBV12-3 or TRBV12-4 and J is TRBJ2-2; D is uncertain. Trimming took 5 bases from V and 2 from J, leaving 6 bases between them. CDR3 size: 13 residues.

The chain recombines TRBV11-2 with TRBJ2-7; TRBD1 matches 7 bases. The germline V gene has CDR1 SGHAT and CDR2 FQNNGV. The CDR3 consists of 15 residues. After removal of 2 bases from V and 3 bases from J, the junction contained 7 bases not matched to a gene. The CDR3 DNA follows: TGTGCCAGCAGCTTAACCGACAGGGAGAACTACGAGCAGTACTTC. Translation gives CASSLTDRENYEQYF.

The CDR3 protein is CASSSMSSTGGIQYF. The CDR3 nucleotides read TGTGCCAGCAGCTCCATGTCATCCACCGGGGGAATACAGTACTTC. This chain uses TRBV11-2 with TRBJ2-7; D is possibly TRBD2 (6 bases). Looked up from germline, CDR1 is SGHAT and CDR2 is FQNNGV. The length of the CDR3 is 15 residues. V was trimmed by 4 bases and J by 10 bases, leaving 23 bases between them. Together with reference TRBV11-2 and TRBJ2-7, the CDR3 gives the full variable domain: EAGVAQSPRYKIIEKRQSVAFWCNPISGHATLYWYQQILGQGPKLLIQFQNNGVVDDSQLPKDRFSAERLKGVDSTLKIQPAKLEDSAVYLCASSSMSSTGGIQYFGPGTRLTVT.

The table lists this clone with a count of one. V usage is TRBV5-3 and J usage is TRBJ2-2; D is undetermined. TRBV5-3 carries the ORF label, with uncertain function. CDR3 length: 12 residues. The V and J ends lost 3 bases and 6 bases respectively, with 6 bases between them. Written as DNA, the CDR3 is TGTGCCAGAAGCTGTCGGCCCGGGGAGCTGTTTTTT. Translating it yields CARSCRPGELFF.

This CDR3 reads CASSLGPGGDTEAFF. In DNA form, the CDR3 reads TGTGCCAGCAGCCTAGGACCTGGGGGGGACACTGAAGCTTTCTTT. V and J are TRBV5-5 and TRBJ1-1, with TRBD1 as a possible D gene (5 bases). Trimming removed 4 bases at V and 3 bases at J, with 16 bases between. There are 15 residues in the CDR3. The germline V gene has CDR1 SGHKS and CDR2 YYEKEE (reference sequence).

This chain uses TRBV6-6 with TRBJ2-5; D gene ambiguous. The V gene's germline CDR1 is MNHNY and CDR2 SVGAGI (reference sequence). V lost 0 bases and J 4 bases, leaving 9 bases between the germline ends. The CDR3 totals 14 residues. As DNA, the CDR3 is TGTGCCAGCAGTTACTCTGATGGTGGAGAGACCCAGTACTTC. Its translation is CASSYSDGGETQYF.

The CDR3 bases are TGTGCCAGCAGTGACGTGCCCTCTGGAAACACCATATATTTT. It codes for CASSDVPSGNTIYF. This chain uses TRBV2 with TRBJ1-3; D remains ambiguous. The germline gives CDR1 SNHLY, CDR2 FYNNEI. The CDR3 is 14 amino acids. V was pared by 3 bases and J by 0 bases, with 6 bases between.